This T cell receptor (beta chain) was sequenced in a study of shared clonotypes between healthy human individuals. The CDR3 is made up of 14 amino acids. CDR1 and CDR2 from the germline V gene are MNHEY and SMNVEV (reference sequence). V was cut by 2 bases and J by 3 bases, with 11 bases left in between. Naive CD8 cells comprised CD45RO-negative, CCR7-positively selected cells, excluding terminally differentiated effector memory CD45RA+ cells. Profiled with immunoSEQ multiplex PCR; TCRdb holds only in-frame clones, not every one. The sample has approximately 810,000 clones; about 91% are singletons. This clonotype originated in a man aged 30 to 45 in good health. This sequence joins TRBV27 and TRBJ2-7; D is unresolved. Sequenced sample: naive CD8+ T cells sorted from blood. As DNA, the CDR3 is TGTGCCAGCAGTTTAGCGGCGGCAAGCTACGAGCAGTACTTC. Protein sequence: CASSLAAASYEQYF.